Presented here are 9 T cell receptor beta chains from one specimen sequenced in a study of blood T cells in healthy people across ages. The second PCR ran roughly 6 to 11 cycles with a sample-barcoded 5' primer and J-beta primers. TCRdb reprocessed the 5' RACE reads with MiXCR, giving one entry per CDR3 protein. The table has 1.5 million to 2 million distinct CDR3 sequences, 28% seen once. The specimen was blood. The receptors shown here come from a woman in her thirties in good health.

This clonotype was observed a handful of times. The chain joins TRBV5-1 to TRBJ2-1; no firm D call. Germline CDR1 reads SGHRS; CDR2 reads YFSETQ. Trimming cost V 2 bases and J 9 bases, with 9 bases left between them. The CDR3 runs to 12 residues. CDR3 in amino acids: CASSFNWGEQFF. In DNA, the CDR3 is TGCGCCAGCAGCTTTAACTGGGGTGAGCAGTTCTTC.

A note on this clonotype: This sequence may be a read error, since a much larger clone differs from it by one base. The chain recombines TRBV7-3 with TRBJ2-7; D is perhaps TRBD2 (6 bases). V lost 5 bases and J 7 bases, leaving 18 bases between the germline ends. The length of the CDR3 is 14 residues. The germline V gene has CDR1 SGHTA and CDR2 FQGTGA. The CDR3, as DNA: TGTGCCAGCAGCGGAGGGACGTTGGGGAATGAGCAGTACTTC. Translated: CASSGGTLGNEQYF.

The chain carries TRBV11-3 and TRBJ1-5; D may be TRBD1 (6 bases). Germline V gene lookup returns CDR1 SGHNT and CDR2 YENEEA. The CDR3 is made up of 13 amino acids. Trimming removed 9 bases at V and 3 bases at J, with 12 bases between. The CDR3 is CARQGWDNQPQHF. The CDR3 DNA follows: TGTGCCAGACAGGGTTGGGACAATCAGCCCCAGCATTTT.

This clonotype was seen many times. Here the CDR3 DNA reads TGTGCCACCAGTGAAGGAGGGAACCAGCCCCAGCATTTT. Its protein is CATSEGGNQPQHF. This chain connects TRBV24-1 to TRBJ1-5; no definite D call. Trimming took 4 bases from V and 7 from J, leaving 10 bases between them. CDR1 and CDR2 (germline): KGHDR, SFDVKD. There are 13 residues in the CDR3.

A word on this clonotype: At one of its ends the junction is not consistent with the germline gene, which may arise from a read error. V usage is TRBV5-1 and J usage is TRBJ2-5; unclear D gene. This CDR3 region has 14 residues. CDR1 and CDR2 from the germline V gene are SGHRS and YFSETQ. CDR3 DNA sequence: TGCGCCGGCAGCTTGGAGCCAGGCAGGGAGACCCAGTACTTC. Its translation: CAGSLEPGRETQYF.

This clonotype was counted at least ten times. V gene TRBV5-1 combines with J gene TRBJ2-4, with D possibly being TRBD1 or TRBD2 (6 bases each). Per the germline V gene, CDR1 is SGHRS and CDR2 is YFSETQ. The V end was cut by 5 bases, the J end by 4 bases, with 13 bases between. The CDR3 consists of 14 residues. CDR3 amino acids: CASRPQGTKNIQYF. The CDR3 DNA is TGCGCCAGCAGGCCCCAGGGGACTAAAAACATTCAGTACTTC.

This clonotype was observed once. The genes are TRBV10-3 and TRBJ1-5, with D unresolved. CDR3 length equals 14 residues. The germline V and J ends were trimmed by 5 bases and 8 bases, with 16 bases remaining between them. From germline, CDR1 is ENHRY and CDR2 SYGVKD. Written as DNA, the CDR3 is TGTGCCATCAGTACCGGGAATAGGGTAGAGCCCCAGCATTTT. Residues: CAISTGNRVEPQHF.

This clonotype was seen only a few times. This sequence joins TRBV3-1 and TRBJ2-1; D not certain. V shed 2 bases and J shed 7 bases, with 18 bases lying between them. The CDR3 has 16 amino acids. Germline loops: CDR1 LGHDT, CDR2 YNNKEL (reference sequence). CDR3 amino acids: CASSQSTGPARNEQFF. Here the CDR3 DNA reads TGTGCCAGCAGCCAATCCACCGGACCAGCGAGAAATGAGCAGTTCTTC.

As to this clonotype: This may come from a read error, since a much larger clone is one base off. The J gene is TRBJ2-7, the V gene TRBV5-1, with 8 bases matching TRBD1. The length of the CDR3 is 14 residues. CDR1 is SGHRS and CDR2 is YFSETQ in the germline V gene. CDR3 loop: CVSSDGQGTYEQYF. The CDR3, as DNA: TGCGTCAGCAGCGACGGACAGGGCACCTACGAGCAGTACTTC. The complete variable domain, with remaining parts taken from reference TRBV5-1 and TRBJ2-7, reads KAGVTQTPRYLIKTRGQQVTLSCSPISGHRSVSWYQQTPGQGLQFLFEYFSETQRNKGNFPGRFSGRQFSNSRSEMNVSTLELGDSALYLCVSSDGQGTYEQYFGPGTRLTVT.